The 18 T cell receptor beta chains in this list originate from one sample, sequenced in a study of cytomegalovirus exposure and HLA in healthy donors. PCR was performed using 60 Vbeta and 13 Jbeta primers. Only in-frame clones appear in the TCRdb table, and some are missing; sequencing was by immunoSEQ multiplex PCR. The table lists roughly 200,000 clones, with 6.5% in the top ten. Sample: PBMCs. These receptors were obtained from a man between 25 and 39 years old in good health and CMV-seronegative.

The CDR3 sequence is CASSEKDRSPATNEKLFF. In DNA form, the CDR3 reads TGTGCCAGCAGTGAAAAGGACAGGAGTCCGGCAACTAATGAAAAACTGTTTTTT. The chain combines TRBV2 with TRBJ1-4, with 7 bases lining up with TRBD1. There are 18 residues in the CDR3. Trimming took 2 bases from V and 0 from J; bases not matched to a gene: 9. Germline V gene lookup returns CDR1 SNHLY and CDR2 FYNNEI.

The chain carries TRBV27 and TRBJ1-5; D is perhaps TRBD1 (6 bases). V gave up 6 bases and J gave up 4 bases, with 16 bases separating them. The germline V gene encodes CDR1 MNHEY and CDR2 SMNVEV (reference sequence). The CDR3 has 15 residues. The chain's CDR3 is CASRIGGHLNQPQHF. The CDR3, as DNA: TGTGCCAGCAGAATTGGGGGACATCTTAATCAGCCCCAGCATTTT.

The chain joins TRBV4-1 to TRBJ1-4, with TRBD1 matching 9 bases. Unmatched junction bases numbered 2, after V lost 3 bases and J lost 3 bases. Germline V gene lookup returns CDR1 MGHRA and CDR2 YSYEKL. The CDR3 loop spans 15 amino acids. The CDR3 region has the DNA TGCGCCAGCAGCCAGGGGGACAGGGCTAATGAAAAACTGTTTTTT. It codes for CASSQGDRANEKLFF.

This chain links TRBV6-5 with TRBJ2-7, with D possibly matching TRBD2 (6 bases). The CDR3 is made up of 14 amino acids. Germline loops: CDR1 MNHEY, CDR2 SVGAGI. Trimming pared 0 bases from V and 2 bases from J, leaving 8 bases between. The CDR3 DNA is TGTGCCAGCAGTTACTCAGGAGGGACCTACGAGCAGTACTTC. Its protein product is CASSYSGGTYEQYF.

The V gene is TRBV14, the J gene TRBJ1-1, with D uncertain. The CDR3 extends over 17 amino acids. V was shortened by 0 bases and J by 2 bases, with 16 bases between the two germline ends. Germline-derived CDR1 and CDR2 are SGHDN and FVKESK. The CDR3 reads CASSQESAGRANTEAFF. CDR3 in DNA: TGTGCCAGCAGCCAAGAGTCGGCAGGCAGAGCAAACACTGAAGCTTTCTTT.

The CDR3: CASSDGQGNQPQHF. CDR3 in DNA: TGTGCCAGCAGCGACGGACAGGGCAATCAGCCCCAGCATTTT. This chain uses TRBV7-2 with TRBJ1-5, with 7 bases identical to TRBD1. CDR1 is SGHTA and CDR2 is FQGNSA in the germline V gene. V lost 5 bases, J lost 2 bases, and 3 bases stayed unmatched. This CDR3 is built from 14 residues.

CDR3 in amino acids: CASSDPGLIGAFF. In nucleotides, the CDR3 is TGTGCCAGCAGTGATCCGGGACTCATAGGAGCTTTCTTT. The chain employs TRBV6-5 and TRBJ1-1, with D maybe TRBD1 (5 bases). The V end was cut by 5 bases, the J end by 10 bases, with 17 bases between. CDR3 length: 13 amino acids. Germline V CDR1 and CDR2: MNHEY, SVGAGI.

This rearrangement joins TRBV7-8 to TRBJ1-2; weak D call: TRBD1 (6 bases). Germline CDR1 and CDR2: SGHVS and FQNEAQ. V shed 5 bases and J shed 7 bases, with 17 bases lying between them. This CDR3 is 14 amino acids long. CDR3 sequence (DNA): TGTGCCAGCAGCGCCAGGGGCCGCCTCGGTGGCTACACCTTC. It encodes CASSARGRLGGYTF.

This chain links TRBV19 with TRBJ2-7, with TRBD1 identical over 7 bases. The V and J ends lost 0 bases and 0 bases, in that order; junction bases with no gene match: 2. The germline gives CDR1 LNHDA, CDR2 SQIVND (reference sequence). The CDR3 sequence is 15 residues long. CDR3 sequence (DNA): TGTGCCAGTAGTATAGACGGGACAGCCTCCTACGAGCAGTACTTC. Translation gives CASSIDGTASYEQYF. Combining the CDR3 with reference TRBV19 and TRBJ2-7 gives the whole variable domain DGGITQSPKYLFRKEGQNVTLSCEQNLNHDAMYWYRQDPGQGLRLIYYSQIVNDFQKGDIAEGYSVSREKKESFPLTVTSAQKNPTAFYLCASSIDGTASYEQYFGPGTRLTVT.

The chain combines TRBV27 with TRBJ1-6; D may be TRBD1 (5 bases). CDR1 is MNHEY, CDR2 SMNVEV, per germline (reference sequence). The CDR3 has 17 amino acids. V was shortened by 3 bases and J by 5 bases, with 17 bases between the two germline ends. This chain's CDR3 is CASSFVGTAANNSPLHF. In DNA, the CDR3 is TGTGCCAGCAGTTTCGTAGGGACTGCCGCAAATAATTCACCCCTCCACTTT.

The J gene is TRBJ2-1, the V gene TRBV19; TRBD2 is a possible D gene (5 bases). Per the germline V gene, CDR1 is LNHDA and CDR2 is SQIVND (reference sequence). V lost 2 bases and J lost 5, with 7 bases in between. There are 13 residues in the CDR3. The CDR3 reads CASSIMRDNEQFF. The CDR3 region has the DNA TGTGCCAGTAGTATAATGCGGGACAATGAGCAGTTCTTC.

J is TRBJ2-2 and V is TRBV29-1; 8 nucleotides agree with TRBD2. CDR1 and CDR2 from the germline V gene are SQVTM and ANQGSEA. The CDR3 contains 15 residues. V lost 7 bases, J lost 2 bases, and 9 bases stayed unmatched. CDR3 nucleotide sequence: TGCAGCGCCCGAGGCGGGACTAGTAACACCGGGGAGCTGTTTTTT. This encodes CSARGGTSNTGELFF.

J is TRBJ2-1 and V is TRBV9, with D possibly being TRBD2 (5 bases). Germline assignment: CDR1 SGDLS and CDR2 YYNGEE. The CDR3 consists of 15 residues. V lost 0 bases, J lost 0 bases, and 7 bases lay in between. As DNA, the CDR3 is TGTGCCAGCAGCGTAGCTGAGGGCTCCTACAATGAGCAGTTCTTC. Residues: CASSVAEGSYNEQFF. Based on the CDR3 plus reference TRBV9 and TRBJ2-1, the full variable domain is DSGVTQTPKHLITATGQRVTLRCSPRSGDLSVYWYQQSLDQGLQFLIQYYNGEERAKGNILERFSAQQFPDLHSELNLSSLELGDSALYFCASSVAEGSYNEQFFGPGTRLTVL.

The J gene is TRBJ2-1, the V gene TRBV5-1, with a weak D call TRBD1 (5 bases). CDR1 and CDR2 (germline): SGHRS, YFSETQ. The V end lost 0 bases, the J end lost 2 bases, and 6 bases lay between the germline ends. The length of the CDR3 is 14 residues. CDR3 region: CASSLGGPYNEQFF. The CDR3 bases are TGCGCCAGCAGCTTGGGGGGCCCCTACAATGAGCAGTTCTTC. Based on the CDR3 plus reference TRBV5-1 and TRBJ2-1, the full variable domain is KAGVTQTPRYLIKTRGQQVTLSCSPISGHRSVSWYQQTPGQGLQFLFEYFSETQRNKGNFPGRFSGRQFSNSRSEMNVSTLELGDSALYLCASSLGGPYNEQFFGPGTRLTVL.

The chain's CDR3 is CASSLGGGQGRGRSYEQYF. The CDR3 DNA sequence: TGTGCCAGCAGCTTAGGCGGGGGACAGGGCCGCGGACGCTCCTACGAGCAGTACTTC. V usage is TRBV7-6 and J usage is TRBJ2-7; 9 nucleotides agree with TRBD1. This CDR3 contains 19 residues. Per germline, CDR1 SGHVS and CDR2 FNYEAQ. V shed 1 base, J shed 0 bases, and the junction held 13 bases outside the gene matches.

The chain couples TRBV29-1 to TRBJ1-1; possibly TRBD1 for D (6 bases). The ends were cut back, 7 bases at V and 1 base at J, with 16 bases in the middle. Per germline, CDR1 SQVTM and CDR2 ANQGSEA. The CDR3 sequence is 14 residues long. CDR3 sequence reads: CSGQLGHQNTEAFF. DNA of the CDR3: TGCAGCGGCCAGCTGGGACATCAGAACACTGAAGCTTTCTTT.

The V call is TRBV4-2, the J call TRBJ1-2; no reliable D call. The germline V gene has CDR1 LGHNA and CDR2 YNFKEQ. V shed 0 bases and J shed 5 bases, with 10 bases lying between them. This CDR3 has 14 amino acids. The CDR3 is CASSQDGQIYGYTF. The CDR3 DNA reads TGTGCCAGCAGCCAAGATGGCCAGATTTATGGCTACACCTTC.

The chain combines TRBV30 with TRBJ1-5; D is ambiguous. The CDR3 has 13 amino acids. V lost 2 bases, J lost 5 bases, and 10 bases lay in between. Germline CDR1 GTSNPN, CDR2 SVGIG (reference sequence). CDR3 region: CAWSRGIDQPQHF. DNA for the CDR3: TGTGCCTGGAGTCGGGGTATCGATCAGCCCCAGCATTTT.